This T cell receptor (beta chain) was obtained from a study of blood T cell repertoires in COVID-19. Here immunoSEQ multiplex PCR was the method, and the copy in TCRdb shows in-frame clones only, minus some. The sample has under 200,000 clones, 85% to 90% seen once. This clone has just a few counts. The CDR3 consists of 17 residues. CDR1 SGDLS and CDR2 YYNGEE come from the germline V gene. The J segment lost 3 bases and the V segment lost 3 bases, leaving 11 bases of the junction unmatched. J is TRBJ2-1 and V is TRBV9; 8 bases line up with TRBD2. The receptor was isolated from a man aged 18 to 30 with active or convalescent COVID-19. The sequencing input was peripheral blood. The CDR3 reads CASSATGSGDYYNEQFF. CDR3 DNA: TGTGCCAGCAGCGCCACAGGTAGCGGGGACTACTACAATGAGCAGTTCTTC.